Listed below are T cell receptor beta chains from one sample, sequenced in a study of cytomegalovirus exposure and HLA in healthy donors. TCRdb's table, derived via immunoSEQ multiplex PCR, lists solely in-frame clones and lacks some. The data show over 100,000 clones, roughly 89% seen once. Sequencing was performed on PBMCs. These receptors were obtained from a man aged 25-40 years in good health and CMV-seronegative. The CDR3 runs from the conserved cysteine through the conserved F or W. The D gene is left open where the match is weak.

D | J | V | CDR3
TRBD1 | TRBJ1-1 | TRBV7-9 | CASSSWTGTEAFF
. | TRBJ2-5 | TRBV5-4 | CASSLPGGVRETQYF
TRBD1 | TRBJ2-7 | TRBV7-6 | CASSSGGPYEQYF
TRBD2 | TRBJ2-1 | TRBV28 | CASQAIGGGLGEQFF
. | TRBJ1-4 | TRBV28 | CASSLQFFNEKLFF
. | TRBJ1-2 | TRBV27 | CASSLQAQGYGYTF
. | TRBJ2-7 | TRBV7-9 | CASSFPGSSYEQYF
TRBD1 | TRBJ1-6 | TRBV5-1 | CASSLGGQGPHSPLHF
. | TRBJ2-7 | TRBV5-4 | CASSLAQGSRSYEQYF
TRBD1 | TRBJ2-7 | TRBV6-1 | CASRGTGTYEQYF
TRBD1 | TRBJ1-5 | TRBV5-8 | CASSSGTGTANQPQHF
TRBD1 | TRBJ1-1 | TRBV5-6 | CASSLERRGRVGNTEAFF
TRBD1 | TRBJ2-2 | TRBV27 | CASSLRDRGTGELFF
. | TRBJ1-3 | TRBV18 | CASSPRGGSGNTIYF
. | TRBJ2-2 | TRBV2 | CASSEQNTGELFF
TRBD1 | TRBJ2-5 | TRBV7-7 | CASSLAQGQETQYF
TRBD2 | TRBJ2-5 | TRBV7-2 | CASSLVPSGGIETQYF
. | TRBJ1-3 | TRBV4-1 | CASSQDQGFGEYF
. | TRBJ1-4 | TRBV6-1 | CASRTWGTGSEKLFF
. | TRBJ1-5 | TRBV6-1 | CASQVVNSNQPQHF
TRBD1 | TRBJ1-5 | TRBV10-3 | CAISSDRGFQPQHF
TRBD1 | TRBJ1-1 | TRBV30 | CAWSLRGQLMNTEAFF
. | TRBJ2-2 | TRBV28 | CASSPGTRTGELFF
TRBD1 | TRBJ1-5 | TRBV28 | CASRGDRGQLISNQPQHF
. | TRBJ2-7 | TRBV11-2 | CASSLVHSLSYEQYF
. | TRBJ2-7 | TRBV6-6 | CASRLEPREQYF
. | TRBJ2-1 | TRBV6-5 | CASSFSGQHGQFF
. | TRBJ2-7 | TRBV29-1 | CSVGDSPYEQYF
. | TRBJ2-5 | TRBV6-5 | CASSTHQTSETQYF